The present T cell receptor beta chain was sequenced within a study of cytomegalovirus exposure and HLA in healthy donors. The study, taken as a whole, reports: Being productive about 90% or about 30% of the time was typical of most TCR beta V segments in an earlier analysis.

The germline V gene has CDR1 SGHAT and CDR2 FQDESV (reference sequence). CDR3 length: 14 amino acids. Healthy bone marrow donors made up the donor group. Of note for this clone: What it recognizes is unknown. An end of the junction differs from the germline gene, which may be a read error.

The PCR ran on 60 Vbeta and 13 Jbeta primers. Clones were sequenced by immunoSEQ multiplex PCR, and TCRdb holds only the in-frame ones, with some missing. The table lists 80,000 or so clones, about 80% of them singletons, with 2.5% to 3% in the top ten. The source is a man aged 50 to 60 in good health and CMV-seropositive. Sample: PBMCs. The chain joins TRBV11-1 to TRBJ2-4; D unresolved. CDR3 nucleotides: TGTGCCAGCAGCTTAGGTGCCAACCCAAACAGTCAGTACTTC. Protein sequence: CASSLGANPNSQYF. Together with reference TRBV11-1 and TRBJ2-4, the CDR3 gives the full variable domain: EAEVAQSPRYKITEKSQAVAFWCDPISGHATLYWYRQILGQGPELLVQFQDESVVDDSQLPKDRFSAERLKGVDSTLKIQPAELGDSAMYLCASSLGANPNSQYFGAGTRLSVL.